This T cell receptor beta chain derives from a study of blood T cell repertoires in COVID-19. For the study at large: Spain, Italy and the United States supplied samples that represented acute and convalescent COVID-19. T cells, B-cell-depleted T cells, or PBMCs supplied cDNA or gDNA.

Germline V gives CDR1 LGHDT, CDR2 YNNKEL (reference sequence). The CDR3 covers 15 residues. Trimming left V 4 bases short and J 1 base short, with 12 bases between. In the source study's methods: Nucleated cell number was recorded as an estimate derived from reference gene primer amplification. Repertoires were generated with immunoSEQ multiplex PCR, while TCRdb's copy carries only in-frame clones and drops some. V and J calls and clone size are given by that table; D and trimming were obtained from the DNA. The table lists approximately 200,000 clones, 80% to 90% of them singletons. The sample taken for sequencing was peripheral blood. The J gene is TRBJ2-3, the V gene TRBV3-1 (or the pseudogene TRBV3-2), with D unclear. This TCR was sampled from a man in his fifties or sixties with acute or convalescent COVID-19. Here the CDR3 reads CASSLSTPRTDTQYF. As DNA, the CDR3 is TGTGCCAGCAGCCTTTCGACTCCCCGCACAGATACGCAGTATTTT.